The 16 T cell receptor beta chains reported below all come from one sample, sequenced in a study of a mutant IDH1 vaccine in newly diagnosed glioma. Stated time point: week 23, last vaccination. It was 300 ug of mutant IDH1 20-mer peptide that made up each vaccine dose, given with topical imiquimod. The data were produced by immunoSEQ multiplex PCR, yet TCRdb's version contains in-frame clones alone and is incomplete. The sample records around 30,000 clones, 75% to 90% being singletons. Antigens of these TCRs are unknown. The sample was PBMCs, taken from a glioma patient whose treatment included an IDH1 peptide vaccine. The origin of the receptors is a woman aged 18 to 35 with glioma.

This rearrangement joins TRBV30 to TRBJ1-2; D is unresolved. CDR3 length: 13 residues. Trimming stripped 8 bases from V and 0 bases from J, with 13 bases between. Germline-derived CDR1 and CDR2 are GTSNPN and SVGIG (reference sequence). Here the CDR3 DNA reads TGTGCCGGGCCTTCGGACTCTAACTATGGCTACACCTTC. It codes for CAGPSDSNYGYTF.

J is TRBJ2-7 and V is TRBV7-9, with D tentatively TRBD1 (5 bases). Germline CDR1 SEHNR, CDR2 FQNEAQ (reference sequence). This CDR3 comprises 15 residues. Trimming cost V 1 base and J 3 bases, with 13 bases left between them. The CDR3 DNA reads TGTGCCAGCAGCTTAGGGGGAACAGGAAACTACGAGCAGTACTTC. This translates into CASSLGGTGNYEQYF.

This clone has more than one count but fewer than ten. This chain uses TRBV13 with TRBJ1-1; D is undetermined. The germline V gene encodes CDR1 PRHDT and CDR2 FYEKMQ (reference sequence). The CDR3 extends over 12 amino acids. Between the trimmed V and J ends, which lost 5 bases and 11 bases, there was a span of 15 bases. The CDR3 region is CASSVKTGKAFF. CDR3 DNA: TGTGCCAGCAGCGTCAAGACGGGTAAGGCTTTCTTT.

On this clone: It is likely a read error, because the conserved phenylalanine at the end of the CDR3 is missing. CDR3 sequence (DNA): TGTGCCAGCAGCTTAGCGGTAGCGGGAGCGGCCGGGGAGCTGTTTGTT. Its translation is CASSLAVAGAAGELFV. V is TRBV7-2 and J is TRBJ2-2; 9 bases fit TRBD2. The V segment lost 0 bases and the J segment 6 bases; nucleotides outside the gene matches: 5. This CDR3 spans 16 amino acids. Germline V gene sequence: CDR1 SGHTA, CDR2 FQGNSA.

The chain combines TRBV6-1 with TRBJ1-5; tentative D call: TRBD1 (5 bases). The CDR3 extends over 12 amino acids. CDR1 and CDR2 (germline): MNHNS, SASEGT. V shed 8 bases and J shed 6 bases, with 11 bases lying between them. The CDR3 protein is CASFGAGQPQHF. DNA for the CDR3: TGTGCCAGCTTCGGGGCTGGTCAGCCCCAGCATTTT.

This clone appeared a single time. CDR3 in amino acids: CASSPGGDRDYEQYF. The DNA for the CDR3 is TGTGCCAGCAGCCCGGGAGGGGACAGGGATTACGAGCAGTACTTC. The chain couples TRBV5-8 to TRBJ2-7; possibly TRBD1 for D (9 bases). The CDR3 length is 15 residues. Germline CDR1 reads SGHTS; CDR2 reads YDEGEE. V gave up 4 bases and J gave up 4 bases, with 18 bases separating them.

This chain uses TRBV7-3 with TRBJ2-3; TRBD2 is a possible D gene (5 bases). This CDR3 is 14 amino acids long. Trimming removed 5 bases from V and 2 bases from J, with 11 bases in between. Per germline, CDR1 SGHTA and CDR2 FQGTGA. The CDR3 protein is CASSPSGNTDTQYF. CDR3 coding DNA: TGTGCCAGCAGCCCGAGCGGAAACACAGATACGCAGTATTTT.

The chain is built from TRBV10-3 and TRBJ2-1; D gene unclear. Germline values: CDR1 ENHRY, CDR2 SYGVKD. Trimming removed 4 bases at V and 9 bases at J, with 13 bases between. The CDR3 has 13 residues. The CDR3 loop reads CAISADPYSEQFF. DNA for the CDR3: TGTGCCATCAGTGCCGACCCTTATTCTGAGCAGTTCTTC.

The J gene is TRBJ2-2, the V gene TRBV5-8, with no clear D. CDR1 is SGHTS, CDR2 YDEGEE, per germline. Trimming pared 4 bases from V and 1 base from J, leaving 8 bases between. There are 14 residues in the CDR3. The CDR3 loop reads CASSPIRNTGELFF. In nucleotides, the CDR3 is TGTGCCAGCAGCCCGATAAGGAACACCGGGGAGCTGTTTTTT.

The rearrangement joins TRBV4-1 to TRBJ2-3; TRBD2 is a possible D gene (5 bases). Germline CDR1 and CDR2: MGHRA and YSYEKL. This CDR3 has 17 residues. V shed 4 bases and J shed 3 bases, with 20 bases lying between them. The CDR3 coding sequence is TGCGCCAGCAGCCGAACTCCCGGGAATATCGGGACAGATACGCAGTATTTT. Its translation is CASSRTPGNIGTDTQYF.

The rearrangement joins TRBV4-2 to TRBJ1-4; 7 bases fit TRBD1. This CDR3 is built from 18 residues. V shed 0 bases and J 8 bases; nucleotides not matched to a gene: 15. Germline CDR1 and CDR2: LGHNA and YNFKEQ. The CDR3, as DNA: TGTGCCAGCAGCCAAGAAACAGGGGAAGGTCGACCGTACGAAAAACTGTTTTTT. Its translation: CASSQETGEGRPYEKLFF.

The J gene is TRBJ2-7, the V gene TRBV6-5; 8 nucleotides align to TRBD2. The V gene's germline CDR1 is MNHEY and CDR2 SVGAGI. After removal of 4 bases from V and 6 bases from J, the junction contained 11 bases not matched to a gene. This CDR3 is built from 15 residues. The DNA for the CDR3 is TGTGCCAGCAGTTTTTCCTCCGGGACTAGTGGCGAGCAGTACTTC. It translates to CASSFSSGTSGEQYF.

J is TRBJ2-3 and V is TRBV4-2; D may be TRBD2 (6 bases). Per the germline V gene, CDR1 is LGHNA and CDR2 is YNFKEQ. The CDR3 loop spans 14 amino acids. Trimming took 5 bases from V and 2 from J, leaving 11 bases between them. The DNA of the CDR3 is TGTGCCAGCAGCGCGGGACTCCACACAGATACGCAGTATTTT. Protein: CASSAGLHTDTQYF.

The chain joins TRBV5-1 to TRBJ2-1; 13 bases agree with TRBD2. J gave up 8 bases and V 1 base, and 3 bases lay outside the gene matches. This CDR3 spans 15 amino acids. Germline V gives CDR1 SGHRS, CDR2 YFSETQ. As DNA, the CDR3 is TGCGCCAGCAGCTTGCGGACTAGCGGGAGTTATGAGCAGTTCTTC. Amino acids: CASSLRTSGSYEQFF.

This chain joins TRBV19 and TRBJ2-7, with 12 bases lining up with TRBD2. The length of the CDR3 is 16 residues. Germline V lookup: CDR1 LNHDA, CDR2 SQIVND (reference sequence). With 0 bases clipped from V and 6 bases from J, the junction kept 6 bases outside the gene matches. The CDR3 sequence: CASSIETSGGRSEQYF. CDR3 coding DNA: TGTGCCAGTAGTATAGAGACTAGCGGGGGCCGCTCCGAGCAGTACTTC.

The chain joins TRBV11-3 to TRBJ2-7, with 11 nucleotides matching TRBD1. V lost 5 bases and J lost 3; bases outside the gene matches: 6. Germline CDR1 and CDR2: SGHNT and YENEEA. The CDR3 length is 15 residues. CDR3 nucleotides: TGTGCCAGCAGCCCGCAGGGACAGGGGGTCTACGAGCAGTACTTC. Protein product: CASSPQGQGVYEQYF.